The clone carrying this TCR beta chain was observed a single time. TCRdb ran MiXCR on the 5' RACE reads and lists one entry per CDR3 protein. The data contain 70,000 or so distinct CDR3 sequences, approximately 14% of them singletons. This sample was included in a study of early T cells in non-severe SARS-CoV-2 infection. CDR3 length equals 15 residues. V lost 0 bases, J lost 4 bases, and 13 bases lay in between. CDR1 and CDR2 from the germline V gene are SGHDT and YYEEEE. The sequenced material came from whole blood. The V gene is TRBV5-6, the J gene TRBJ1-2; D gene unclear. The TCR originated in an adult who was a healthcare worker with PCR-confirmed SARS-CoV-2 infection or an uninfected control (not recorded which). The chain's CDR3 is CASSLVSDVRYGYTF. CDR3 bases: TGTGCCAGCAGCTTGGTATCCGACGTCCGCTATGGCTACACCTTC.